This T cell receptor (beta chain) came from a study of response to subunit inactivated influenza vaccine. MiXCR, run by TCRdb on the RT-PCR reads, gives a single entry per CDR3 protein. The sample contains around 710,000 distinct CDR3 sequences, about 15% of which appear only once. CDR1 and CDR2 (germline): MNHEY, SVGEGT. This CDR3 is built from 12 residues. Note on this clonotype: The germline gene is not matched at one end of the junction; a read error may be the cause.

This sequence originates from a middle-aged man who received an inactivated influenza vaccine. This rearrangement joins TRBV6-2 or TRBV6-3 to TRBJ2-1; the D is unclear. The specimen was PBMCs from blood, collected 14 to 15 days before vaccination. CDR3: CASSYPDNERFF. DNA for the CDR3: TGTGCCAGCAGTTACCCCGACAATGAGCGGTTCTTC.